A selection of T cell receptor beta chains follows, all from one sample in a study of cytomegalovirus exposure and HLA in healthy donors. Libraries were prepared by immunoSEQ multiplex PCR; TCRdb keeps only in-frame clonotypes and omits some of them. The top ten clones hold roughly 0.76% of a sample with roughly 100,000 clones, 70% to 85% of them seen once. Sequencing input: PBMCs. The source of these receptors is a boy younger than 18 in good health and CMV-seronegative. Both conserved end residues are part of each CDR3. A D gene is named only where the DNA matches it firmly. Size is omitted from some rows. Given values are once, few, many or a class for expanded clones.

TRBJ2-5 | TRBV19 | TRBD2 | few | CASTREVGETQYF | TGTGCCAGTACACGGGAGGTAGGGGAGACCCAGTACTTC
TRBJ2-7 | TRBV6-5 | NA | once | CASSRAGTYEQYF | TGTGCCAGCAGCCGCGCGGGAACCTACGAGCAGTACTTC
TRBJ2-7 | TRBV2 | TRBD1 | NA | CASSQQGASYEQYF | TGTGCCAGCAGTCAACAGGGGGCGTCTTACGAGCAGTACTTC
TRBJ1-5 | TRBV7-8 | NA | NA | CASSLALGGERGQPQHF | TGTGCCAGCAGCTTAGCGTTAGGAGGGGAGCGAGGACAGCCCCAGCATTTT
TRBJ1-1 | TRBV7-9 | NA | NA | CASSLGRAAQRNTEAFF | TGTGCCAGCAGCTTAGGGAGGGCAGCCCAGCGGAACACTGAAGCTTTCTTT
TRBJ2-7 | TRBV28 | TRBD2 | few | CASIPTSGYEQYF | TGTGCCAGCATCCCGACTAGCGGATACGAGCAGTACTTC
TRBJ1-4 | TRBV2 | NA | once | CASSGGLGGKLFF | TGTGCCAGCAGTGGGGGGCTCGGAGGAAAACTGTTTTTT
TRBJ1-1 | TRBV9 | NA | NA | CASSVGIGGTEAFF | TGTGCCAGCAGCGTAGGGATCGGGGGCACTGAAGCTTTCTTT
TRBJ2-1 | TRBV7-2 | NA | NA | CASSEASVEQFF | TGTGCCAGCAGCGAGGCTAGCGTGGAGCAGTTCTTC
TRBJ2-3 | TRBV29-1 | NA | NA | CSGGPEGATDTQYF | TGCAGCGGAGGACCCGAGGGAGCCACAGATACGCAGTATTTT
TRBJ2-1 | TRBV20-1 | NA | NA | CSATREDEQFF | TGCAGTGCTACAAGGGAGGATGAGCAGTTCTTC
TRBJ2-3 | TRBV4-1 | TRBD2 | NA | CASSQLPKLAGVVADTQYF | TGCGCCAGCAGCCAATTACCCAAACTAGCGGGAGTAGTCGCAGATACGCAGTATTTT
TRBJ1-2 | TRBV7-9 | NA | once | CASSSNRYSNYGYTF | TGTGCCAGCAGCTCAAATAGATATTCTAACTATGGCTACACCTTC
TRBJ1-5 | TRBV4-3 | NA | NA | CASSQGAEQPQHF | TGCGCCAGCAGCCAAGGCGCGGAACAGCCCCAGCATTTT
TRBJ1-5 | TRBV19 | NA | NA | CASRYLDSSNQPQHF | TGTGCCAGTAGATATTTGGACAGTAGCAATCAGCCCCAGCATTTT
TRBJ1-2 | TRBV28 | TRBD1 | NA | CASRSQGIYGYTF | TGTGCCAGCAGATCACAGGGGATCTATGGCTACACCTTC
TRBJ2-7 | TRBV5-8 | TRBD2 | NA | CASSLGLAVNYEQYF | TGTGCCAGCAGCCTCGGACTAGCGGTTAACTACGAGCAGTACTTC